This T cell receptor (beta chain) was sequenced for a study of regulatory T cells in long-lasting Graves disease. Study outcomes and limitations: Persistent Graves' patients showed less TCR diversity than newly diagnosed patients showed. Owing to a sample size that was small, accuracy may have been reduced.

The CDR3 length is 17 residues. The germline V gene encodes CDR1 LGHNT and CDR2 FRNRAP. The V segment lost 0 bases and the J segment 3 bases; nucleotides outside the gene matches: 10. There are many counts of this clonotype. Its antigen remains unknown. The authors built TCR beta libraries using iRepertoire HTBI primers and Arm-PCR of CDR3 regions. Original analysis: From all samples, identification returned 12 to 15 TRBJ and 60 to 80 TRBV segments. TCRdb reprocessed the multiplex PCR reads with MiXCR, giving one entry per CDR3 protein. TCRdb, not the authors, supplied the V and J calls. The sample consists of around 420,000 distinct CDR3 sequences, about a sixth of them appearing once. Described time point: newly diagnosed GD, antithyroid drugs for less than 3 months. The authors made the TCR library using RNA they extracted from PBMCs. Patients of an endocrinology department in Xi'an, China, were included.

The sequences come from peripheral blood mononuclear cells (PBMCs), collected at new diagnosis, from a patient treated with antithyroid drugs. The rearrangement joins TRBV12-5 to TRBJ2-7, with 8 nucleotides matching TRBD1. The TCR comes from a female donor with Graves disease. The CDR3 nucleotides are TGTGCTAGTGGTTTGGTACGACTCAGGACAGGGATCTACGAGCAGTACTTC. It translates to CASGLVRLRTGIYEQYF.